A single sample is the source of the 22 T cell receptor beta chains below, sequenced in a study of blood T cell repertoires in COVID-19. TCRdb keeps only in-frame clones here, not all; method: immunoSEQ multiplex PCR. The data hold tens of thousands of clones, with roughly 90% observed a single time. What was sequenced was peripheral blood. The receptor source for this set is a man between 60 and 70 years old with acute or convalescent COVID-19.

V gene TRBV7-2 combines with J gene TRBJ1-5, with D hard to call. Germline lookup yields CDR1 SGHTA and CDR2 FQGNSA. The CDR3 is 14 residues long. Trimming removed 1 base from V and 1 base from J, with 5 bases in between. The CDR3 DNA follows: TGTGCCAGCAGCTTAGATAAAAGCAATCAGCCCCAGCATTTT. Residues: CASSLDKSNQPQHF.

This clone was found a few times. CDR3 region: CASSGGARTSYEQYF. In DNA form, the CDR3 reads TGTGCCAGCAGCGGGGGGGCTAGAACATCCTACGAGCAGTACTTC. V is TRBV3-1 (or the pseudogene TRBV3-2) and J is TRBJ2-7; D may be TRBD2 (7 bases). The germline gives CDR1 LGHDT, CDR2 YNNKEL (reference sequence). The CDR3 runs 15 residues. Trimming took 5 bases from V and 1 from J, leaving 15 bases between them.

This chain uses TRBV5-8 with TRBJ1-1; D possibly corresponds to TRBD1 (6 bases). CDR3 length equals 15 residues. Trimming removed 0 bases at V and 7 bases at J, with 16 bases between. CDR1 and CDR2 from the germline V gene are SGHTS and YDEGEE. This CDR3 reads CASSLAWGGPVEAFF. In DNA, the CDR3 is TGTGCCAGCAGCTTGGCCTGGGGGGGGCCAGTTGAAGCTTTCTTT.

The genes are TRBV2 and TRBJ1-1; D is uncertain. This CDR3 is 14 amino acids long. Trimming pared 4 bases from V and 1 base from J, leaving 10 bases between. Germline CDR1 is SNHLY and CDR2 is FYNNEI. The CDR3 here is CASSVKRENTEAFF. The DNA of the CDR3 is TGTGCCAGCAGTGTAAAACGGGAGAACACTGAAGCTTTCTTT. The full variable domain, its missing parts supplied by reference TRBV2 and TRBJ1-1, is EPEVTQTPSHQVTQMGQEVILRCVPISNHLYFYWYRQILGQKVEFLVSFYNNEISEKSEIFDDQFSVERPDGSNFTLKIRSTKLEDSAMYFCASSVKRENTEAFFGQGTRLTVV.

The chain employs TRBV5-4 and TRBJ2-4, with no clear D. V dropped 4 bases and J dropped 9 bases, with 17 bases sitting between them. The CDR3 is made up of 14 amino acids. Germline lookup yields CDR1 SGHNT and CDR2 YYREEE (reference sequence). The CDR3 protein is CASSTRAEDGIQYF. The DNA of the CDR3 is TGTGCCAGCAGCACTCGAGCTGAGGATGGCATTCAGTACTTC.

The chain has TRBV24-1 and TRBJ2-1, with D perhaps TRBD2 (6 bases). Trimming left V 7 bases short and J 6 bases short, with 15 bases between. The germline CDR1 and CDR2 sequences are KGHDR and SFDVKD. The CDR3 has 14 amino acids. CDR3 nucleotide sequence: TGTGCCACCAGAGGAGGGCAGGGCAGCAATGAGCAGTTCTTC. This codes for CATRGGQGSNEQFF.

The rearrangement uses TRBV14 and TRBJ1-1; TRBD1 might be the D (5 bases). Per the germline V gene, CDR1 is SGHDN and CDR2 is FVKESK. This CDR3 has 17 amino acids. V gave up 2 bases and J gave up 5 bases, with 21 bases separating them. CDR3 sequence reads: CASSQIRTREKGTEAFF. Written as DNA, the CDR3 is TGTGCCAGCAGCCAAATACGGACAAGGGAAAAGGGTACTGAAGCTTTCTTT. The full variable domain, rest sourced from reference TRBV14 and TRBJ1-1, is EAGVTQFPSHSVIEKGQTVTLRCDPISGHDNLYWYRRVMGKEIKFLLHFVKESKQDESGMPNNRFLAERTGGTYSTLKVQPAELEDSGVYFCASSQIRTREKGTEAFFGQGTRLTVV.

Here the CDR3 DNA reads TGTGCCACCAGCAGAGATGGGGGCAGGTTCAATGAAAAACTGTTTTTT. Its protein is CATSRDGGRFNEKLFF. The chain links TRBV15 to TRBJ1-4; a weak D match, TRBD1 (6 bases). With 0 bases removed from V and 5 bases from J, the gap between germline ends came to 13 bases. Germline assignment: CDR1 LNHNV and CDR2 YYDKDF (reference sequence). CDR3 length: 16 amino acids.

The rearrangement uses TRBV5-5 and TRBJ2-7; weak D call: TRBD2 (5 bases). The germline gives CDR1 SGHKS, CDR2 YYEKEE (reference sequence). The length of the CDR3 is 15 residues. Trimming shortened V by 5 bases and J by 0 bases, and 15 bases separated the two germline ends. The CDR3 nucleotides are TGTGCCAGCAGTGGCGCAGTCGGGAACTCCTACGAGCAGTACTTC. This codes for CASSGAVGNSYEQYF.

The V gene is TRBV5-6, the J gene TRBJ2-4; D possibly corresponds to TRBD1 (6 bases). Trimming cost V 3 bases and J 5 bases, with 18 bases left between them. CDR1 and CDR2 (germline): SGHDT, YYEEEE. This CDR3 spans 16 amino acids. The CDR3 region is CASSWGFGGSENIQYF. CDR3 coding DNA: TGTGCCAGCAGCTGGGGGTTTGGGGGCTCCGAAAACATTCAGTACTTC.

V is TRBV5-1 and J is TRBJ1-1; tentatively, D is TRBD1 (5 bases). The V end was cut by 8 bases, the J end by 7 bases, with 21 bases between. Germline V CDR1 and CDR2: SGHRS, YFSETQ. The CDR3 runs to 14 residues. CDR3 sequence: CASLPWGGESEAFF. The DNA for the CDR3 is TGCGCCAGTCTACCCTGGGGGGGGGAAAGTGAAGCTTTCTTT.

The chain joins TRBV7-3 to TRBJ2-2; D may be TRBD2 (7 bases). Deletions cut 5 bases from V and 2 bases from J, with 15 bases between. Germline V lookup: CDR1 SGHTA, CDR2 FQGTGA. This CDR3 has 16 residues. The CDR3: CASSVRRGQNTGELFF. The CDR3 bases are TGTGCCAGCAGCGTCCGGCGGGGGCAAAACACCGGGGAGCTGTTTTTT. Based on the CDR3 plus reference TRBV7-3 and TRBJ2-2, the full variable domain is GAGVSQTPSNKVTEKGKYVELRCDPISGHTALYWYRQSLGQGPEFLIYFQGTGAADDSGLPNDRFFAVRPEGSVSTLKIQRTERGDSAVYLCASSVRRGQNTGELFFGEGSRLTVL.

This rearrangement joins TRBV6-1 to TRBJ1-4; D remains ambiguous. The germline V and J ends were trimmed by 1 base and 8 bases, with 14 bases remaining between them. The CDR3 has 15 residues. In germline, CDR1 is MNHNS, CDR2 SASEGT. The CDR3 spells CASSEVSLGREKLFF. The CDR3 DNA sequence: TGTGCCAGCAGTGAAGTGTCTTTGGGCAGGGAAAAACTGTTTTTT.

As for this clone: A junction boundary mismatches the germline segment, possibly from a read error. This chain connects TRBV7-7 to TRBJ2-3; a possible D gene is TRBD2 (5 bases). Germline assignment: CDR1 SSHAT and CDR2 FNYEAQ (reference sequence). CDR3 length: 15 amino acids. The CDR3 DNA sequence: TGTGCTAGCAGCCTGGGCGGAGGAGGCACAGATACGCAGTATTTT. Translated, it gives CASSLGGGGTDTQYF. Full variable domain (remainder filled in from reference TRBV7-7 and TRBJ2-3): GAGVSQSPRYKVTKRGQDVTLRCDPISSHATLYWYQQALGQGPEFLTYFNYEAQPDKSGLPSDRFSAERPEGSISTLTIQRTEQRDSAMYRCASSLGGGGTDTQYFGPGTRLTVL.

The J gene is TRBJ2-3, the V gene TRBV9, with TRBD1 as a possible D gene (6 bases). V lost 7 bases to trimming and J lost 4 bases, with 19 bases between them. This CDR3 spans 15 amino acids. Looked up from germline, CDR1 is SGDLS and CDR2 is YYNGEE. CDR3 bases: TGTGCCAGCGGGGCTACAGGGATTAGTCCAGATACGCAGTATTTT. It encodes CASGATGISPDTQYF.

The chain is built from TRBV9 and TRBJ2-1; 8 bases match TRBD2. Germline V gene sequence: CDR1 SGDLS, CDR2 YYNGEE. This CDR3 spans 15 amino acids. With 4 bases clipped from V and 2 bases from J, the junction kept 5 bases outside the gene matches. CDR3 coding DNA: TGTGCCAGCAGCCCCGGGACTAGAGCCTACAATGAGCAGTTCTTC. As protein: CASSPGTRAYNEQFF.

The rearrangement joins TRBV5-6 to TRBJ2-5, with 12 bases that match TRBD1. CDR1 and CDR2 from the germline V gene are SGHDT and YYEEEE. V was pared by 2 bases and J by 4 bases, with 9 bases of the junction left unmatched. The CDR3 is 17 residues long. The CDR3 DNA sequence: TGTGCCAGCAGCTTATCGGGCGGGACAGGGGGCAGAGAGACCCAGTACTTC. Protein product: CASSLSGGTGGRETQYF.

This clone was counted once. The chain couples TRBV19 to TRBJ2-3; TRBD1 aligns across 8 bases. The trim removed 8 bases at V and 0 bases at J, leaving 4 bases unmatched. Germline values: CDR1 LNHDA, CDR2 SQIVND (reference sequence). CDR3 length: 14 amino acids. The CDR3 coding sequence is TGTGCCAGTTCTACAGGGGGAAGCACAGATACGCAGTATTTT. Amino acids: CASSTGGSTDTQYF.

The rearrangement joins TRBV4-2 to TRBJ1-1; maybe TRBD1 (6 bases). The CDR3 has 14 amino acids. Trimming stripped 3 bases from V and 3 bases from J, with 11 bases between. Germline values: CDR1 LGHNA, CDR2 YNFKEQ. The CDR3 DNA reads as TGTGCCAGCAGCCATTACTCAGGGGACACTGAAGCTTTCTTT. This translates into CASSHYSGDTEAFF.

The rearrangement links TRBV30 to TRBJ2-7; D might be TRBD1 (6 bases). The CDR3 extends over 12 amino acids. Germline V gives CDR1 GTSNPN, CDR2 SVGIG (reference sequence). Trimming removed 3 bases from V and 6 bases from J, with 12 bases in between. CDR3 nucleotides: TGTGCCTGGAGCAACAGGGCCGGCGAGCAGTACTTC. Translated: CAWSNRAGEQYF.

The V call is TRBV27, the J call TRBJ1-2; D is perhaps TRBD1 (5 bases). There are 13 residues in the CDR3. V lost 7 bases, J lost 6 bases, and 15 bases lay in between. CDR1 and CDR2 from the germline V gene are MNHEY and SMNVEV (reference sequence). CDR3 nucleotides: TGTGCCAGCACAACTCGCGGGGCCCATGGCTACACCTTC. Its protein is CASTTRGAHGYTF.

The J gene is TRBJ1-1, the V gene TRBV18; no clear D gene. The V gene's germline CDR1 is KGHSH and CDR2 LQKENI. V lost 5 bases and J lost 5, with 6 bases in between. The CDR3 has 11 residues. This CDR3 reads CASSAETEAFF. CDR3 nucleotides: TGTGCCAGCTCAGCCGAGACTGAAGCTTTCTTT.